This T cell receptor beta chain was observed in a study of T cell responses to AZD1222 COVID-19 vaccine. This CDR3 spans 14 amino acids. V was pared by 4 bases and J by 2 bases, with 11 bases between. Germline V gene lookup returns CDR1 KGHSH and CDR2 LQKENI. As concerns this clone: Its specificity is unknown.

Study-wide points: Sampled repertoires all dated from after the peak T cell response. Baseline seropositives among AZD1222 recipients totaled only six. There were mostly white British donors and more females than males, and clonal diversity was possibly underestimated.

Using immunoSEQ multiplex PCR, the repertoire was profiled, and TCRdb retains in-frame clones only, with some absent. Of fewer than 130,000 clones detected, around 90% appear once; the ten largest clones hold about 16%. Second-dose intervals near 4 or 12 weeks were combined. This specimen was peripheral blood, taken 28 days after the second AZD1222 dose. The source of this sequence is an adult who received the AZD1222 COVID-19 vaccine. The rearrangement joins TRBV18 to TRBJ1-2; D perhaps matches TRBD1 (6 bases). Here the CDR3 DNA reads TGTGCCAGCTCACTGGACAGAGCAAACTATGGCTACACCTTC. Its protein product is CASSLDRANYGYTF. The complete variable domain, with remaining parts taken from reference TRBV18 and TRBJ1-2, reads NAGVMQNPRHLVRRRGQEARLRCSPMKGHSHVYWYRQLPEEGLKFMVYLQKENIIDESGMPKERFSAEFPKEGPSILRIQQVVRGDSAAYFCASSLDRANYGYTFGSGTRLTVV.